This TCR beta chain was profiled in a study of identical twins (dated by TCRdb to 2016 to 2017). For the study in its entirety: TCR alpha and beta repertoires from monozygotic twins, unrelated adults of various ages and cord blood were deep-sequenced to test whether fetal clonotypes persist. To rule out contamination, the twin experiments were replicated at different times with different library preparation protocols.

Receptor libraries were prepared by 5' RACE. Sequencing instrument: Illumina HiSeq 2000. A universal primer binding site was added through template switching, and the final cDNA carried a unique molecular identifier so that TCR cDNA molecules could be counted accurately. Specific primers in the conserved constant-segment region were used to synthesize first-strand cDNA for the TCR alpha and beta chains. To control for contamination, every cDNA library was double barcoded, receiving both a SMART-Mk sample barcode and Illumina barcodes. TruSeq adapter sequences, together with Illumina sample barcodes, were added in two successive PCR steps. Sequencing of the TCR alpha and beta cDNA libraries was done on the Illumina HiSeq platform using custom primers. Per the source publication's procedure: Raw reads were processed with MiGEC to extract unique molecular identifiers, and MiXCR was used to determine CDR3 positions. For each individual, recombination models were inferred using an EM algorithm with the repgenHMM and IGoR tools. The analysis of shared clonotypes was done with the tcR package in R, with sharing normalized by the product of cloneset sizes. Out-of-frame nonproductive sequences were analyzed to study raw recombination free of thymic and clonal selection effects. TCRdb redid the processing of the public reads, applying fastp at Q25 and MiXCR, and retained in-frame beta chains. Rows merge per CDR3 protein into single entries with the most common DNA and genes. TCRdb's processing, not the authors' own work, is the source of the V and J calls. The sample table holds 1.5 million or so distinct CDR3 sequences, of which more than 30% were seen once. Jointly, the top ten make up roughly 0.3% of the sample.

For this clonotype: Its antigen has not been determined. The sample holds no much larger clone one base away, and base qualities are not on file.

Broader findings and caveats from the paper: In beta out-of-frame sequences, excess twin sharing was weaker, because having fewer shared sequences lowered the signal-to-noise ratio. Invariant T cells such as MAIT and iNKT could partly confound zero-insertion analyses, although diverse VJ usage argued against such confounding for most clonotypes. Fewer insertions were carried by abundant cord blood beta clonotypes, a similar but weaker trend appeared in young adult naive repertoires, and no such trend appeared in memory repertoires. Because the same donors could not be followed over many years, the conclusions relied on cross-sectional statistical analysis. Out-of-frame TCR alpha sequences shared between twins showed an excess of low generation-probability sequences compared with coincidental sharing between unrelated individuals. In monozygotic twins, out-of-frame TCR alpha sharing was systematically underestimated by recombination models, although the models agreed with sharing between unrelated individuals.

For CDR1 and CDR2, the germline V gene (reference sequence) lists LNHNV and YYDKDF. The germline V end is reduced by 6 bases and the J end by 0 bases; junction bases left unmatched: 6. From cysteine to phenylalanine, the CDR3 is 16 amino acids long. Only the CDR3 DNA stays, 48 bases, in frame from base 1. Only healthy Caucasian donors were included. Sample: cord blood. The origin of this receptor is a newborn girl in good health. This receptor chain uses TRBV15 and TRBJ2-3; 10 junctional bases match TRBD2. The CDR3 protein is CATRIGLAASTDTQYF. Here is the DNA: TGTGCCACCAGGATAGGACTAGCGGCTAGCACAGATACGCAGTATTTT.